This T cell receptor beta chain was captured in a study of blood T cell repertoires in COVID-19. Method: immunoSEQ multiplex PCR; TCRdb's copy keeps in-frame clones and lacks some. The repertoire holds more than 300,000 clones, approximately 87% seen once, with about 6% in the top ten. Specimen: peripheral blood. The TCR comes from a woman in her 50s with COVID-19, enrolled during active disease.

CDR3 region: CATSDSLSGANVLTF. CDR3 sequence (DNA): TGTGCCACCAGTGATTCCCTCTCTGGGGCCAACGTCCTGACTTTC. The chain links TRBV24-1 to TRBJ2-6, with D unresolved. V lost 2 bases and J 0 bases, leaving 4 bases between the germline ends. The CDR3 extends over 15 amino acids. Germline loops: CDR1 KGHDR, CDR2 SFDVKD.